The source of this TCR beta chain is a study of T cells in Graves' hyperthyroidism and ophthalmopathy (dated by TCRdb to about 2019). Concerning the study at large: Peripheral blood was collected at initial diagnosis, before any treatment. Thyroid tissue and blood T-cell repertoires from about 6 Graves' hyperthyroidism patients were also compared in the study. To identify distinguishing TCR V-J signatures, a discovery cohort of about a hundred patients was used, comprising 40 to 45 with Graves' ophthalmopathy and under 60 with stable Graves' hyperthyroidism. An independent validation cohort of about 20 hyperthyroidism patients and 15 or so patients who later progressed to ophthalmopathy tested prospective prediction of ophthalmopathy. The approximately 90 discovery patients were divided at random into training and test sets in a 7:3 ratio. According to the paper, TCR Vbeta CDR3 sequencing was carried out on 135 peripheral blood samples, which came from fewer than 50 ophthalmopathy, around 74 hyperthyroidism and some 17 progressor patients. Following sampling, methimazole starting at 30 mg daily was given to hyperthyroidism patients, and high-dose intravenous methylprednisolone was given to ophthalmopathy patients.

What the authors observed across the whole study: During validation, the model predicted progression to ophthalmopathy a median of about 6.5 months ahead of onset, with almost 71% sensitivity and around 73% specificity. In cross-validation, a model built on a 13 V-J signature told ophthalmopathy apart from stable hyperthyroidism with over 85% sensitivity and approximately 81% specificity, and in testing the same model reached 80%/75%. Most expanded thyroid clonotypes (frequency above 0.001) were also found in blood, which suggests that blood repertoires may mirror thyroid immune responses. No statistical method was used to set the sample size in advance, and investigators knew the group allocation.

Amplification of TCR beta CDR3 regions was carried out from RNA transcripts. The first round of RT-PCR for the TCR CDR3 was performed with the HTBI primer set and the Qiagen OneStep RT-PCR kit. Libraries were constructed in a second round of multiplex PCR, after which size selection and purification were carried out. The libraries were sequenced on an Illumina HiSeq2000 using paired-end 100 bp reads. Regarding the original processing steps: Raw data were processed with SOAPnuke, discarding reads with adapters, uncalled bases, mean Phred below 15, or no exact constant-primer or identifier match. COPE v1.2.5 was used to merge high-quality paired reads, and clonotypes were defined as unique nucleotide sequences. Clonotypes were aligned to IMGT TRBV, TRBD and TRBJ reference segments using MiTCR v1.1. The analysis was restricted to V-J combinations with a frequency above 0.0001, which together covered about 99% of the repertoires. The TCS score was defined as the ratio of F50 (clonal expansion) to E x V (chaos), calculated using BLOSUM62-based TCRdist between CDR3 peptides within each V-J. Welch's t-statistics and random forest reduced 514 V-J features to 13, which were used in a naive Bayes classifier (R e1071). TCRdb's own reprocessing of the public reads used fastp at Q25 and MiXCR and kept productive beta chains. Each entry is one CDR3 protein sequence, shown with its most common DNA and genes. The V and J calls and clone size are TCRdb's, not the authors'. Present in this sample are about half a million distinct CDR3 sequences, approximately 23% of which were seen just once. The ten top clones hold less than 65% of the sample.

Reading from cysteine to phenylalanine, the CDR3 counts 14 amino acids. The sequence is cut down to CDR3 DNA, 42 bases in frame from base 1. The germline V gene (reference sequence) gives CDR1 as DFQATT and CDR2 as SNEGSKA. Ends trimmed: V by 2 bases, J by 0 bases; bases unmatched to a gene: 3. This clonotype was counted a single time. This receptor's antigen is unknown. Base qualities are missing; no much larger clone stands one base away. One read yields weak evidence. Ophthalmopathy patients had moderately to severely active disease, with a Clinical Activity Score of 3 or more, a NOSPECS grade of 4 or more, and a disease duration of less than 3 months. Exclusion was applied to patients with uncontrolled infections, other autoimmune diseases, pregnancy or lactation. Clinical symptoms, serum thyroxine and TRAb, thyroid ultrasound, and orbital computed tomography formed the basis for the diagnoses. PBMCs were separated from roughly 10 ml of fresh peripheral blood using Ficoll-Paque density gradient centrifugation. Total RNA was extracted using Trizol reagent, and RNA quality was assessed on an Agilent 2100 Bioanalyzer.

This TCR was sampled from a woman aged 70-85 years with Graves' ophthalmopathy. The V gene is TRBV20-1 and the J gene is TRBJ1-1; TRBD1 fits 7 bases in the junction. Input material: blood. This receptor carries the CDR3 CSARNRGMNTEAFF. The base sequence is TGCAGTGCTAGAAACAGGGGCATGAACACTGAAGCTTTCTTT.